This T cell receptor beta chain was sequenced in a study of post-analysis software for immune sequencing data. Study-wide results and caveats: Strong same-batch co-clustering of samples appeared with F measure clustering.

Remarks on this clonotype: The antigen remains unidentified.

Each TCR beta cDNA library carried unique molecular identifiers. T cells numbering 1 to 10 million yielded cDNA molecules that totaled about 500,000. TCRdb redid the calling of the PCR reads with MiXCR, one entry per CDR3 protein. The sample has approximately 770,000 distinct CDR3 sequences, roughly 50% seen once. The TCR was taken from a girl aged 10-17 years with multiple sclerosis. The material sequenced was blood.

The DNA of the CDR3 is TGTGCCAGCAGACAACCGGGACTAGCGGGAGCGGGTGAGCAGTTCTTC. Protein product: CASRQPGLAGAGEQFF. The chain recombines TRBV12-3 or TRBV12-4 with TRBJ2-1, with 14 bases identical to TRBD2. The CDR3 loop spans 16 amino acids. V lost 6 bases and J lost 9; bases outside the gene matches: 10.